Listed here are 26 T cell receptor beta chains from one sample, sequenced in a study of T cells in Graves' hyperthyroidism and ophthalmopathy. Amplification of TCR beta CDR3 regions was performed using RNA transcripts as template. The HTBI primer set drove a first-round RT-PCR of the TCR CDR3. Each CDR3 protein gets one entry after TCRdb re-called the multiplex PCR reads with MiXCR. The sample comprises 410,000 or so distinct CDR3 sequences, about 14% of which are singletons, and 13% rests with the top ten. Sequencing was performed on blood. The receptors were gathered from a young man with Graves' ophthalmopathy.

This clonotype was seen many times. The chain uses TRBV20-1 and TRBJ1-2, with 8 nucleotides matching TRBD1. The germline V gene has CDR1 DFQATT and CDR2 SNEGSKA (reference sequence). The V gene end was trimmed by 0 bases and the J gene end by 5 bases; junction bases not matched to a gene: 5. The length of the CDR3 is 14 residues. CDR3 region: CSARDGRGPYGYTF. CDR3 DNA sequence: TGCAGTGCTAGAGACGGCAGGGGGCCATATGGCTACACCTTC.

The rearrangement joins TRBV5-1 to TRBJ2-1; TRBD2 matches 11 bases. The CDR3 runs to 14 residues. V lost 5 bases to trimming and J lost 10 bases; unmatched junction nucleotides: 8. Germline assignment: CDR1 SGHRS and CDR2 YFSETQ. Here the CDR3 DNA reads TGCGCCAGCAGAGGGACTAGCGGTCCAAGAGAGCAGTTCTTC. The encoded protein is CASRGTSGPREQFF.

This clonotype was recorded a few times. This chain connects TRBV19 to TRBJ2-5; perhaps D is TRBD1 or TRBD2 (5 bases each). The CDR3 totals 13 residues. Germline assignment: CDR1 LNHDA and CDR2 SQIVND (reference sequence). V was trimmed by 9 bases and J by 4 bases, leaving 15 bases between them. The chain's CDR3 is CASQNGARETQYF. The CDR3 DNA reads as TGTGCCAGCCAGAACGGGGCGCGAGAGACCCAGTACTTC.

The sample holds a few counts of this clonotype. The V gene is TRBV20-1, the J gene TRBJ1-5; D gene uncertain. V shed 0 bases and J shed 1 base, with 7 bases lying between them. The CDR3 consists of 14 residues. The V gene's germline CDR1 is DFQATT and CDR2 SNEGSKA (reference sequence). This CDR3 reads CSARETGSNQPQHF. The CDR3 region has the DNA TGCAGTGCTAGAGAAACTGGGAGCAATCAGCCCCAGCATTTT.

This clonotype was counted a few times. CDR3 protein: CASSPRTGGFYGYTF. The DNA for the CDR3 is TGTGCCAGCAGCCCAAGGACAGGGGGCTTCTATGGCTACACCTTC. The rearrangement joins TRBV16 to TRBJ1-2; 11 bases match TRBD1. The V segment lost 4 bases and the J segment 4 bases; nucleotides outside the gene matches: 5. Germline CDR1 KGHSY, CDR2 FQNENV. This CDR3 spans 15 amino acids.

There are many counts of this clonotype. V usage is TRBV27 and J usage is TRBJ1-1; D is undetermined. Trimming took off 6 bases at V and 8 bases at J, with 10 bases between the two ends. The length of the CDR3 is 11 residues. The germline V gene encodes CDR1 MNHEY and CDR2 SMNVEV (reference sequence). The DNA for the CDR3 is TGTGCCAGCAGGAGTGTCGGGGAAGCTTTCTTT. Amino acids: CASRSVGEAFF.

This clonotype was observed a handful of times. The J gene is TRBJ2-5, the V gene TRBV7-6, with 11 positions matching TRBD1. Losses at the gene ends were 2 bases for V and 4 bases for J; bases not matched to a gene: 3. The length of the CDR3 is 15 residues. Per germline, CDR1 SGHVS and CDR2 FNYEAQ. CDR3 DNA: TGTGCCAGCAGCTTACCCGGACAGGGGGCAGAGACCCAGTACTTC. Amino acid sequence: CASSLPGQGAETQYF. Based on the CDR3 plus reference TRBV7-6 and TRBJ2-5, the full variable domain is GAGVSQSPRYKVTKRGQDVALRCDPISGHVSLYWYRQALGQGPEFLTYFNYEAQQDKSGLPNDRFSAERPEGSISTLTIQRTEQRDSAMYRCASSLPGQGAETQYFGPGTRLLVL.

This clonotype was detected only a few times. This chain's CDR3 is CASSLLEDWAGELFF. The CDR3 DNA sequence: TGTGCCAGCAGCTTATTGGAGGATTGGGCCGGGGAGCTGTTTTTT. The chain couples TRBV7-9 to TRBJ2-2, with a possible D match to TRBD2 (5 bases). This CDR3 region has 15 residues. V was pared by 2 bases and J by 6 bases, with 13 bases between. CDR1 and CDR2 (germline): SEHNR, FQNEAQ (reference sequence).

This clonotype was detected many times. The CDR3 loop is CASSLAVATLQETQYF. CDR3 nucleotide sequence: TGCGCCAGCAGCTTGGCGGTGGCGACTCTCCAGGAGACCCAGTACTTC. This chain links TRBV5-1 with TRBJ2-5; no reliable D call. The germline V gene encodes CDR1 SGHRS and CDR2 YFSETQ. CDR3 length equals 16 residues. V was shortened by 0 bases and J by 5 bases, with 17 bases between the two germline ends.

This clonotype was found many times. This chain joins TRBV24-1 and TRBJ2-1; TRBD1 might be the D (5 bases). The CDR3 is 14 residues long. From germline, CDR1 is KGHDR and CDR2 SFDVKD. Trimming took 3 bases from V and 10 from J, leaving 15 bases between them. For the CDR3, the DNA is TGTGCCACCAGTGATGGACACCCGCCAAGGGAGCAGTTCTTC. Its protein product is CATSDGHPPREQFF.

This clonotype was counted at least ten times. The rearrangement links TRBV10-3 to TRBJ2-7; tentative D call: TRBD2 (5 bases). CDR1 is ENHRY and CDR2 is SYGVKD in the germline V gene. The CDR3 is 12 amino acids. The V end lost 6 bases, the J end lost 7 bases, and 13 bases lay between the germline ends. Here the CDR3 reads CAIRAEELEQYF. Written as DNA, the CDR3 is TGTGCCATCAGAGCGGAAGAGTTAGAGCAGTACTTC.

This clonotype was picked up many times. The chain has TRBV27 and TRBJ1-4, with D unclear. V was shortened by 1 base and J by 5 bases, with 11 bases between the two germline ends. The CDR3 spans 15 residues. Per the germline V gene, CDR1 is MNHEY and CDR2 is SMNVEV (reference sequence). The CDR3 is CASSLLRGFNEKLFF. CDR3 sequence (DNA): TGTGCCAGCAGTTTATTGAGAGGGTTCAATGAAAAACTGTTTTTT.

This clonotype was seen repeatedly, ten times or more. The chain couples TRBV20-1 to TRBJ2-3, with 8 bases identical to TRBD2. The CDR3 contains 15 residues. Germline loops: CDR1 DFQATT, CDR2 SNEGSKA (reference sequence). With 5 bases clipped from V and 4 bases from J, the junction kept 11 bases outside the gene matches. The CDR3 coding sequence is TGCAGTGCTCCCGACCGAGCGGGAGATGCAGATACGCAGTATTTT. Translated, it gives CSAPDRAGDADTQYF.

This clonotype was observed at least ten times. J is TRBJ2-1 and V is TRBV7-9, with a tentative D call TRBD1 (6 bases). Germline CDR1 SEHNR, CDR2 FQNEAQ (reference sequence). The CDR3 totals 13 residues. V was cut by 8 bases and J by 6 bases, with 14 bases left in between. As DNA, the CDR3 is TGTGCCAGCGGCACAGGGTACTTCAATGAGCAGTTCTTC. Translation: CASGTGYFNEQFF.

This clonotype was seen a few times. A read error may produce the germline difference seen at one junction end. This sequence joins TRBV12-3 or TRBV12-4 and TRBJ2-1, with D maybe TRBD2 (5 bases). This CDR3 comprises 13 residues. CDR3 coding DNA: TGTGCCAGCTGTTTTTCGGGGTCCAATGAGCAGTTCTTC. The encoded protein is CASCFSGSNEQFF.

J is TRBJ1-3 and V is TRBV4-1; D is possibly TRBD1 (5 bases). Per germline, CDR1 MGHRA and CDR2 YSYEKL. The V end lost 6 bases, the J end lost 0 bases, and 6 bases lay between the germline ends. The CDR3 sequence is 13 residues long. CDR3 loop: CASRQDSGNTIYF. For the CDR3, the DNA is TGCGCCAGCAGACAGGACTCTGGAAACACCATATATTTT.

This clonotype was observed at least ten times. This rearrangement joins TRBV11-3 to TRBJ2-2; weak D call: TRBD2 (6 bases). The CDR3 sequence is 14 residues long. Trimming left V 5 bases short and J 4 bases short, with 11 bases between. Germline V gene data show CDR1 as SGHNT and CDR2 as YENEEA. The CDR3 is CASSKTGVTGELFF. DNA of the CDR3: TGTGCCAGCAGCAAAACGGGGGTCACCGGGGAGCTGTTTTTT.

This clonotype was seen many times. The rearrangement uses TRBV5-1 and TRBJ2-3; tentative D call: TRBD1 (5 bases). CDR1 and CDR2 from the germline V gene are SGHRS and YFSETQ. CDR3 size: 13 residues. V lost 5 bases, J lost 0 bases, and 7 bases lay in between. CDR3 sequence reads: CASRGASTDTQYF. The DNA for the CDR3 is TGCGCCAGCAGAGGGGCTAGCACAGATACGCAGTATTTT.

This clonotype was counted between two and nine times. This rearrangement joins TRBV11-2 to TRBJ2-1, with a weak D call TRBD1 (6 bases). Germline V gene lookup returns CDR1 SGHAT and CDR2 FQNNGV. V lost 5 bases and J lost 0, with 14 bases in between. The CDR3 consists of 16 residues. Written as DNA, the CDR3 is TGTGCCAGCAGCCAAGATGGACAGAGCTCCTACAATGAGCAGTTCTTC. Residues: CASSQDGQSSYNEQFF.

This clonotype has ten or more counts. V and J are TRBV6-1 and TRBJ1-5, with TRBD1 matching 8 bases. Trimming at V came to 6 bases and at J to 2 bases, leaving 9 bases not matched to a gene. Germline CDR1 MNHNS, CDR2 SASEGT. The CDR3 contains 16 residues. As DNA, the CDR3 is TGTGCCAGCAGCGAGGGGGACAGGCGTGGCAATCAGCCCCAGCATTTT. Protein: CASSEGDRRGNQPQHF.

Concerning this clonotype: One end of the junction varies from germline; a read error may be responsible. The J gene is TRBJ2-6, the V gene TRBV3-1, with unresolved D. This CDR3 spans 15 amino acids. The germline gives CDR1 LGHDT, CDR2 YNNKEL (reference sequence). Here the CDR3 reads CGSSQDLSGANVLTF. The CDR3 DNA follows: TGTGGCAGCAGCCAAGATCTCTCTGGGGCCAACGTCCTGACTTTC.

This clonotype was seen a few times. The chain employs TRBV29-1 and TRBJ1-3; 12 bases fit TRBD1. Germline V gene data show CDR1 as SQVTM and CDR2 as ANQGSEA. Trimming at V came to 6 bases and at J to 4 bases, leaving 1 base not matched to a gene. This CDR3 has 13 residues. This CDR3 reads CSVGQGAGNTIYF. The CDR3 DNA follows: TGCAGCGTGGGACAGGGGGCCGGAAACACCATATATTTT.

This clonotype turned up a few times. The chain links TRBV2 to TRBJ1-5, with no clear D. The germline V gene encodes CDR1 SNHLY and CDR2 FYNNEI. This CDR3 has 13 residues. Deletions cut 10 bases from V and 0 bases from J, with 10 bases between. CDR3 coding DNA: TGTGCCACCCAGTTGTATAGCAATCAGCCCCAGCATTTT. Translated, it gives CATQLYSNQPQHF.

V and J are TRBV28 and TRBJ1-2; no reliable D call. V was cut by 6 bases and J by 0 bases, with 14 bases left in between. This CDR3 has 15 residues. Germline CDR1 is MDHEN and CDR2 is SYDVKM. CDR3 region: CASREATPANYGYTF. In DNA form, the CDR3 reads TGTGCCAGCAGAGAAGCTACACCAGCTAACTATGGCTACACCTTC.

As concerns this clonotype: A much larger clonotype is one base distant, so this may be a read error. Written as DNA, the CDR3 is TGCAGCGGCTCAGACGGAAACACCGGGGAGCTGTTTTTT. Translated: CSGSDGNTGELFF. The rearrangement uses TRBV29-1 and TRBJ2-2; D remains ambiguous. The ends were cut back, 7 bases at V and 2 bases at J, with 11 bases in the middle. Per germline, CDR1 SQVTM and CDR2 ANQGSEA. The CDR3 is made up of 13 amino acids.

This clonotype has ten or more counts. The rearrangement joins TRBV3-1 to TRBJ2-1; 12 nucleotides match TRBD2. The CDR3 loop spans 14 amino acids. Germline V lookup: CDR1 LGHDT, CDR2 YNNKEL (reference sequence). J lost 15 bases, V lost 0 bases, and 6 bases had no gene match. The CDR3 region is CASSQDRTSGIPFF. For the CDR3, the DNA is TGTGCCAGCAGCCAAGATAGGACTAGCGGGATACCGTTCTTC.